What follows is one T cell receptor beta chain and its context. Its antigen remains unidentified. This record belongs to a study of graft-versus-host responses after intestinal transplantation. Turning to the study itself: The transplants performed in recipients were multivisceral, liver-intestinal, or isolated intestinal. Anti-thymocyte globulin induction was given to all recipients, followed by tacrolimus and steroids for about 3 years. Study-wide results and caveats: Detection of GvH clones occurred in recipient marrow, and some had their first appearance in ileum or blood. High graft-versus-host to host-versus-graft clonal ratios were seen in allografts of patients with graft-donor T cell macrochimerism.

Clones were read by immunoSEQ multiplex PCR, and TCRdb kept only the in-frame ones, dropping some. This table holds approximately 97,000 clones, 91% found once. The receptor was derived from a human donor who was the organ donor for an intestinal transplant. Sample: unstimulated CD4+ T cells sorted from spleen or lymph node cells, taken before transplant.

The CDR3 loop is CASSQDQGASGANVLTF. CDR3 sequence (DNA): TGCGCCAGCAGCCAAGACCAGGGGGCATCTGGGGCCAACGTCCTGACTTTC. The chain employs TRBV4-1 and TRBJ2-6; 8 bases match TRBD1. CDR3 length: 17 amino acids. The ends lost 0 bases at V and 1 base at J; junction bases unmatched: 2. Germline CDR1 MGHRA, CDR2 YSYEKL.